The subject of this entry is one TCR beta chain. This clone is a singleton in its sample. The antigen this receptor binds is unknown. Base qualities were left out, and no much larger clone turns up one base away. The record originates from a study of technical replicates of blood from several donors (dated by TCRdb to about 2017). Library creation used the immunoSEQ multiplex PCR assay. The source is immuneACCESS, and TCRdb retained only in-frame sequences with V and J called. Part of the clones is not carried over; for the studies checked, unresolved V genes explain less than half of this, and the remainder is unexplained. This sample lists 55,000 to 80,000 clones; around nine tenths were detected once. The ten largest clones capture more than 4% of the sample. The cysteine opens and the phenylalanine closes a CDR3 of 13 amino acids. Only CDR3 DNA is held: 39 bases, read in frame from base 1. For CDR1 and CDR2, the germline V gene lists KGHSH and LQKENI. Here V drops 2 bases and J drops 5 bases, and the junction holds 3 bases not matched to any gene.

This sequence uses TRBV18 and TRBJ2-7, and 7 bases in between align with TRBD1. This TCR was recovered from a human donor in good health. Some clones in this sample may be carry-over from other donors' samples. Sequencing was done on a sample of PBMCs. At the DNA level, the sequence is TGTGCCAGCTCACCAATACAGGGGCACGAGCAGTACTTC. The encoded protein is CASSPIQGHEQYF. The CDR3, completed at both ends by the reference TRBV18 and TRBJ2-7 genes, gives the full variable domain NAGVMQNPRHLVRRRGQEARLRCSPMKGHSHVYWYRQLPEEGLKFMVYLQKENIIDESGMPKERFSAEFPKEGPSILRIQQVVRGDSAAYFCASSPIQGHEQYFGPGTRLTVT.